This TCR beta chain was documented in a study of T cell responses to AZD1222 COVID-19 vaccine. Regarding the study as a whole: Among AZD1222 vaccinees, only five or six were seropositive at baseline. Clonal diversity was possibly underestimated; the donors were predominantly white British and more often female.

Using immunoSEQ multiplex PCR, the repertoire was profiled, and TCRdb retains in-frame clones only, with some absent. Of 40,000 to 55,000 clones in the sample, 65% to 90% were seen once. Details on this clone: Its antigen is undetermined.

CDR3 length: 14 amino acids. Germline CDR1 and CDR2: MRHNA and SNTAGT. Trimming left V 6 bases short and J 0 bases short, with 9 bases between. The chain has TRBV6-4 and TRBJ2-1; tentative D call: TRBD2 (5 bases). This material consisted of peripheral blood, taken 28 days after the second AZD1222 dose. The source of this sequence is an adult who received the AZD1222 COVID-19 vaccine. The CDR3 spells CASSWTSSYNEQFF. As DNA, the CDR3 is TGTGCCAGCAGCTGGACTTCCTCCTACAATGAGCAGTTCTTC.